Listed below are T cell receptor beta chains from one sample, sequenced in a study of cytomegalovirus exposure and HLA in healthy donors. Only in-frame clones appear in the TCRdb table, and some are missing; sequencing was by immunoSEQ multiplex PCR. In the table there are fewer than 200,000 clones, approximately 71% of which are singletons. The sequenced material came from PBMCs. The source of these receptors is a girl between 10 and 17 years old in good health and CMV-seronegative. The CDR3 runs from the conserved cysteine through the conserved F or W. Each record gives: D gene, clone size, V gene, J gene, CDR3 DNA, CDR3 protein. D genes are given only for firm matches. A row's size may be missing; if present it is once, few, many or a size class.

-,-,TRBV29-1,TRBJ2-7,TGCAGCGTCAGACAGGACCTATCCACCTACGAGCAGTACTTC,CSVRQDLSTYEQYF
TRBD1,-,TRBV4-1,TRBJ2-2,TGCGCCAGCAGCCAGGGCCCGACCGGGACAGGGGGAGCCGGGGAGCTGTTTTTT,CASSQGPTGTGGAGELFF
-,-,TRBV10-3,TRBJ2-3,TGTGCCATCAGTGACAGGGGCGAAGATACGCAGTATTTT,CAISDRGEDTQYF
-,once,TRBV10-1,TRBJ1-1,TGCGCCAGCAGTGAGTCGGGGCTTTACACTGAAGCTTTCTTT,CASSESGLYTEAFF
-,-,TRBV7-9,TRBJ1-1,TGTGCCAGCAGTCTCCTTTCGAACACTGAAGCTTTCTTT,CASSLLSNTEAFF
-,-,TRBV11-1,TRBJ2-7,TGTGCCAGCAGCTTAGTCACGGGGACCTACGAGCAGTACTTC,CASSLVTGTYEQYF
-,-,TRBV19,TRBJ1-1,TGTGCCAGTAGTATGATATCGACAGCGAACACTGAAGCTTTCTTT,CASSMISTANTEAFF
-,-,TRBV5-4,TRBJ1-2,TGTGCCAGCAGCTTGGGAGGGAGTGGTTATGGCTACACCTTC,CASSLGGSGYGYTF
-,few,TRBV2,TRBJ1-5,TGTGCCAGCAGTGGGGCCAGGGGAAGCAATCAGCCCCAGCATTTT,CASSGARGSNQPQHF
-,-,TRBV10-3,TRBJ1-5,TGTGCCATCAGTGAGTCGCAATTCAAGGGGGGGAGTCAGCCCCAGCATTTT,CAISESQFKGGSQPQHF
-,-,TRBV6-1,TRBJ1-2,TGTGCCAGCAGCCCTGGGGGGGGGCAAAACTATGGCTACACCTTC,CASSPGGGQNYGYTF
-,-,TRBV5-1,TRBJ1-1,TGCGCCAGCAGCTTGGACAGCTACACTGAAGCTTTCTTT,CASSLDSYTEAFF
TRBD2,few,TRBV4-1,TRBJ2-5,TGCGCCAGCAGCCAAGCAGGGACTAGCGGACGCGGGGCCCAGTACTTC,CASSQAGTSGRGAQYF
TRBD1,once,TRBV19,TRBJ1-5,TGTGCCAGTAGACAGGGGTATCAGCCCCAGCATTTT,CASRQGYQPQHF
TRBD2,-,TRBV30,TRBJ2-1,TGTGCCTGGCTTAATCCCGGACTAGAGAACAATGAGCAGTTCTTC,CAWLNPGLENNEQFF
TRBD1,few,TRBV11-2,TRBJ2-1,TGTGCCAGCAGCTCGGACAGGGGGGTTCGGAACTACAATGAGCAGTTCTTC,CASSSDRGVRNYNEQFF
TRBD1,-,TRBV6-5,TRBJ2-7,TGTGCCAGCAGTTACTCGTCGGGGACAGAATCCTACGAGCAGTACTTC,CASSYSSGTESYEQYF
TRBD1,-,TRBV7-8,TRBJ2-7,TGTGCCAGCAGCCCCTCGACAGGGTTTGGTAAGGAGCAGTACTTC,CASSPSTGFGKEQYF
-,-,TRBV7-2,TRBJ1-1,TGTGCCAGCAGCGGCCACAGGGCTCGAAGGAACACTGAAGCTTTCTTT,CASSGHRARRNTEAFF
-,-,TRBV6-5,TRBJ2-1,TGTGCCAGCCGTGGTGGGCAGGAAAACAATGAGCAGTTCTTC,CASRGGQENNEQFF
-,few,TRBV5-1,TRBJ1-2,TGCGCCAGCAGCTTGGCCCAAAGCGATGGCTACACCTTC,CASSLAQSDGYTF
-,-,TRBV6-1,TRBJ1-1,TGTGCCAGCAGTGATTACACGAGAGTGAGAGGCACTGAAGCTTTCTTT,CASSDYTRVRGTEAFF
-,-,TRBV20-1,TRBJ1-2,TGCAGTGCTAGAGATCCGTATGGCTACACCTTC,CSARDPYGYTF
TRBD1,-,TRBV5-4,TRBJ1-2,TGTGCCAGCAGCACATCCGGGACAGCCAACTATGGCTACACCTTC,CASSTSGTANYGYTF
TRBD1,-,TRBV27,TRBJ1-6,TGTGCCAGCAAGGCACAGGGGGAGAATTCACCCCTCCACTTT,CASKAQGENSPLHF
TRBD2,-,TRBV30,TRBJ2-1,TGTGCCTGGAGCGGGGGGGGCAATGAGCAGTTCTTC,CAWSGGGNEQFF